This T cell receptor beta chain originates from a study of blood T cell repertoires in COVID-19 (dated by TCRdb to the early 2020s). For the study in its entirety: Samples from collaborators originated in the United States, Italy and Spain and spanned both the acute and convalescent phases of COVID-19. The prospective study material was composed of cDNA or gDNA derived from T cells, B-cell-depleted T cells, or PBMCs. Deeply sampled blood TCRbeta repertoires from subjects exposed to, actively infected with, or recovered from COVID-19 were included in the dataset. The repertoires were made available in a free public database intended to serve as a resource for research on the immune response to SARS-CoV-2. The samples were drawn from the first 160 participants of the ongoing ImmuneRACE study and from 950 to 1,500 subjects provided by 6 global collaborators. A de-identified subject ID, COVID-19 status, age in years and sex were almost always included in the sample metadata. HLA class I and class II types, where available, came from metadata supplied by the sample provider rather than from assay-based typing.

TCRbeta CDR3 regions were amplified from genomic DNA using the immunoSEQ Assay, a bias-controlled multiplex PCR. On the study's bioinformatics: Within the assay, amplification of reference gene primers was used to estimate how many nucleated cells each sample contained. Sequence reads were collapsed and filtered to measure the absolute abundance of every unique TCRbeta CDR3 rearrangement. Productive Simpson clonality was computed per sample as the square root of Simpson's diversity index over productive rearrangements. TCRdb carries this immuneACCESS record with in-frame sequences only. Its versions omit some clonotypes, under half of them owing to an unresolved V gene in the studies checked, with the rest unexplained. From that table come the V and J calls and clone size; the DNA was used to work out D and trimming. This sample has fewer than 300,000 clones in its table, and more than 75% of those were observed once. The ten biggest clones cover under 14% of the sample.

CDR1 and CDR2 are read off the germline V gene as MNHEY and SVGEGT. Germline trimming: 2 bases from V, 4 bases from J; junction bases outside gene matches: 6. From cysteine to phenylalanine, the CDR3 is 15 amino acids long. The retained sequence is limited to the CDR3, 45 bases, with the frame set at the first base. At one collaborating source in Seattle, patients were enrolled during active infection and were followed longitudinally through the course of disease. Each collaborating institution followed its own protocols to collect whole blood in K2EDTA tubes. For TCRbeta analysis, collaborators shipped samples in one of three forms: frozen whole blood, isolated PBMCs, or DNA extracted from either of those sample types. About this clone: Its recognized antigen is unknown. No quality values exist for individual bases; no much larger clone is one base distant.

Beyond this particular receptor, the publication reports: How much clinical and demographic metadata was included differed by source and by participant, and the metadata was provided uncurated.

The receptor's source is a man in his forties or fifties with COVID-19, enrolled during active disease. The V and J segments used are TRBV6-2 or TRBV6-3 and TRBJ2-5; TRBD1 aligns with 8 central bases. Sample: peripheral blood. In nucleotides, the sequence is TGTGCCAGCAGTTACCCAGACAGGGGAGTAGAGACCCAGTACTTC. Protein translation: CASSYPDRGVETQYF.